Listed here is a single T cell receptor (beta chain). Germline-derived CDR1 and CDR2 are SQVTM and ANQGSEA. This CDR3 spans 14 amino acids. Trimming shortened V by 4 bases and J by 1 base, and 10 bases separated the two germline ends. These data come from a study of technical replicates of blood from a few donors. Here immunoSEQ multiplex PCR was the method, and the copy in TCRdb shows in-frame clones only, minus some. This table has 60,000 to 90,000 clones, around 97% appearing once. The chain has TRBV29-1 and TRBJ2-2; D is perhaps TRBD2 (5 bases). The material sequenced was T cells isolated from PBMCs. This TCR derives from a human donor in good health. The chain's CDR3 is CSVAYGMNTGELFF. CDR3 sequence (DNA): TGCAGCGTTGCCTACGGGATGAACACCGGGGAGCTGTTTTTT.